A selection of T cell receptor beta chains follows, all from one sample in a study of blood T cell repertoires in COVID-19. Profiled with immunoSEQ multiplex PCR; TCRdb holds only in-frame clones, not every one. This table holds 65,000 to 90,000 clones, roughly 90% found once. The sample consisted of peripheral blood. The receptor set was obtained from an elderly man with COVID-19, enrolled during active disease. Both conserved end residues are part of each CDR3. The D gene is left open where the match is weak. Clone size is stated in some rows and not others, as once, few, many or a class when expanded.

TRBV3-1/TRBV3-2	-	-	TRBJ2-7	CASSPAYSSYEQYF	TGTGCCAGTTCGCCCGCTTATAGCTCCTACGAGCAGTACTTC
TRBV4-2	TRBD1	-	TRBJ1-6	CASSNRGDNSPLHF	TGTGCCAGCAGCAACAGGGGTGACAATTCACCCCTCCACTTT
TRBV28	-	-	TRBJ1-1	CASSRRVYTEAFF	TGTGCCAGCAGTCGCAGGGTATACACTGAAGCTTTCTTT
TRBV14	-	-	TRBJ1-1	CASSQPGTFTEAFF	TGTGCCAGCAGCCAACCCGGGACATTCACTGAAGCTTTCTTT
TRBV6-5	-	-	TRBJ2-2	CASSFITGELFF	TGTGCCAGCAGTTTCATCACCGGGGAGCTGTTTTTT
TRBV5-6	-	-	TRBJ2-5	CASSLLSGRMETQYF	TGTGCCAGCAGCTTGTTGTCAGGGAGGATGGAGACCCAGTACTTC
TRBV24-1	-	few	TRBJ1-5	CATSDESSNQPQHF	TGTGCCACCAGTGATGAGAGTAGCAATCAGCCCCAGCATTTT
TRBV9	TRBD1	-	TRBJ1-1	CASSVGTGLNAEAFF	TGTGCCAGCAGCGTGGGGACAGGGTTAAACGCTGAAGCTTTCTTT
TRBV7-9	TRBD1	-	TRBJ2-3	CASSSDRLTDTQYF	TGTGCCAGCAGCTCGGACAGGCTCACAGATACGCAGTATTTT
TRBV5-6	TRBD1	-	TRBJ2-7	CASSLGSLGQGSYEQYF	TGTGCCAGCAGCTTGGGGTCCCTGGGACAGGGATCCTACGAGCAGTACTTC
TRBV29-1	TRBD1	once	TRBJ2-5	CSVGRTGGRETQYF	TGCAGCGTTGGACGGACAGGGGGCCGGGAGACCCAGTACTTC
TRBV25-1	TRBD2	-	TRBJ2-2	CASSAGLAGNTGELFF	TGTGCCAGCAGTGCTGGACTAGCAGGAAACACCGGGGAGCTGTTTTTT
TRBV19	-	few	TRBJ2-2	CASTANTGELFF	TGTGCCAGTACCGCGAACACCGGGGAGCTGTTTTTT
TRBV5-1	TRBD1	-	TRBJ1-1	CASSSWTGVGTEAFF	TGCGCCAGCAGCTCCTGGACAGGGGTAGGCACTGAAGCTTTCTTT
TRBV19	-	-	TRBJ1-6	CASSMVRDSPLHF	TGTGCCAGTAGTATGGTCAGGGATTCACCCCTCCACTTT
TRBV19	TRBD1	once	TRBJ1-1	CASSASRDRAEAFF	TGTGCCAGTAGTGCCTCCCGGGACAGAGCTGAAGCTTTCTTT
TRBV4-1	TRBD1	-	TRBJ2-3	CASSRTGLLQDTQYF	TGCGCCAGCAGCCGGACAGGGTTACTGCAAGATACGCAGTATTTT
TRBV15	TRBD1	-	TRBJ2-7	CATSRITGQHYEQYF	TGTGCCACCAGCAGAATAACGGGACAGCACTACGAGCAGTACTTC
TRBV6-5	-	-	TRBJ2-3	CASSYSMGRTDTQYF	TGTGCCAGCAGTTACTCTATGGGGCGCACAGATACGCAGTATTTT
TRBV19	-	-	TRBJ1-4	CASKTRGGKLFF	TGTGCCAGTAAGACTCGTGGTGGAAAACTGTTTTTT
TRBV29-1	-	-	TRBJ2-5	CSVEFLRGQETQYF	TGCAGCGTTGAATTCTTACGGGGGCAAGAGACCCAGTACTTC
TRBV6-2/TRBV6-3	TRBD2	-	TRBJ2-3	CASNPSGGLKDTQYF	TGTGCCAGCAACCCTTCGGGGGGGCTTAAAGATACGCAGTATTTT
TRBV10-3	-	-	TRBJ2-2	CAISESGTGRTGELFF	TGTGCCATCAGTGAGTCGGGAACAGGGAGAACCGGGGAGCTGTTTTTT
TRBV12-3/TRBV12-4	-	-	TRBJ2-7	CASSYQGYEQYF	TGTGCCAGCAGTTATCAGGGCTACGAGCAGTACTTC
TRBV24-1	TRBD1	-	TRBJ2-7	CATSDPPPGTGGSYEQYF	TGTGCCACCAGTGACCCTCCTCCCGGGACAGGGGGCTCCTACGAGCAGTACTTC
TRBV5-1	-	-	TRBJ2-7	CASSLADRTYEQYF	TGCGCCAGCAGCTTGGCTGACAGGACCTACGAGCAGTACTTC
TRBV12-3/TRBV12-4	TRBD1	-	TRBJ1-2	CASSKQGSYGYTF	TGTGCCAGCAGCAAACAGGGGAGCTATGGCTACACCTTC
TRBV7-2	TRBD1	-	TRBJ2-1	CASGQGRYNEQFF	TGTGCCAGCGGACAGGGGAGGTACAATGAGCAGTTCTTC
TRBV28	TRBD2	-	TRBJ2-3	CASSLAGGTDTQYF	TGTGCCAGCAGTTTAGCGGGGGGCACAGATACGCAGTATTTT
TRBV2	-	-	TRBJ2-3	CASSDSSADTQYF	TGTGCCAGCAGTGACTCTAGCGCAGATACGCAGTATTTT
TRBV5-1	-	-	TRBJ1-1	CASSLGQTNTEAFF	TGCGCCAGCAGCTTGGGACAGACAAACACTGAAGCTTTCTTT
TRBV11-3	-	-	TRBJ2-3	CASSLGAGAGTDTQYF	TGTGCCAGCAGCTTAGGGGCAGGGGCGGGCACAGATACGCAGTATTTT
TRBV7-2	-	once	TRBJ2-1	CASSPFDEQFF	TGTGCCAGCAGCCCCTTTGATGAGCAGTTCTTC
TRBV3-1/TRBV3-2	TRBD1	-	TRBJ1-1	CASSHRDRGGEAFF	TGTGCCAGCAGCCACCGGGACAGGGGTGGTGAAGCTTTCTTT
TRBV2	TRBD1	-	TRBJ1-4	CASSVDRGENEKLFF	TGTGCCAGCAGTGTCGACAGGGGCGAAAATGAAAAACTGTTTTTT
TRBV3-1/TRBV3-2	-	-	TRBJ1-2	CASSQVKRAQGYTF	TGTGCCAGCAGCCAAGTCAAGAGGGCGCAAGGCTACACCTTC
TRBV19	-	few	TRBJ1-5	CASSIRGIGVGSQPQHF	TGTGCCAGTAGTATACGAGGAATTGGGGTGGGGAGTCAGCCCCAGCATTTT
TRBV19	-	-	TRBJ2-1	CASSMDSLNSYNEQFF	TGTGCCAGTAGTATGGACTCTCTGAACTCCTACAATGAGCAGTTCTTC
TRBV2	-	-	TRBJ1-5	CASSVQENQPQHF	TGTGCCAGCAGTGTACAGGAGAATCAGCCCCAGCATTTT
TRBV7-9	TRBD1	-	TRBJ1-2	CASSLEGTGAWVYGYTF	TGTGCCAGCAGCTTAGAGGGGACAGGGGCGTGGGTCTATGGCTACACCTTC
TRBV6-5	TRBD2	-	TRBJ2-5	CASTNSAGGQETQYF	TGTGCCAGCACCAACTCGGCGGGGGGCCAAGAGACCCAGTACTTC
TRBV6-5	TRBD1	-	TRBJ1-1	CASSSRDSFTEAFF	TGTGCCAGCAGTTCCCGGGACAGCTTCACTGAAGCTTTCTTT
TRBV3-1/TRBV3-2	-	-	TRBJ1-1	CASSRYGATEAFF	TGTGCCAGCAGCCGATATGGGGCGACTGAAGCTTTCTTT
TRBV6-1	-	-	TRBJ1-1	CASSETRTPLNTEAFF	TGTGCCAGCAGTGAAACCAGGACACCTCTGAACACTGAAGCTTTCTTT
TRBV11-2	-	-	TRBJ2-3	CASSLDGVANTQYF	TGTGCCAGCAGCTTAGATGGAGTAGCAAATACGCAGTATTTT
TRBV6-1	-	-	TRBJ2-3	CASRGRVTDTQYF	TGTGCCAGCAGGGGGCGCGTCACAGATACGCAGTATTTT
TRBV6-5	-	-	TRBJ1-1	CASSYGARGQNTEAFF	TGTGCCAGCAGTTACGGGGCGAGAGGTCAGAACACTGAAGCTTTCTTT
TRBV5-5	-	-	TRBJ2-7	CASSLLQGGYEQYF	TGTGCCAGCAGCTTGTTACAGGGTGGCTACGAGCAGTACTTC
TRBV19	TRBD1	-	TRBJ1-6	CASTRDRDYNSPLHF	TGTGCCAGTACCCGGGACAGAGACTATAATTCACCCCTCCACTTT
TRBV27	TRBD1	-	TRBJ1-1	CASSPARTGGTEAFF	TGTGCCAGCAGTCCAGCCAGGACAGGGGGCACTGAAGCTTTCTTT
TRBV4-2	TRBD1	few	TRBJ2-7	CASSQEDGTGSVEQYF	TGTGCCAGCAGCCAAGAAGATGGGACAGGCTCGGTCGAGCAGTACTTC
TRBV27	-	-	TRBJ2-5	CASSLVGGGPQETQYF	TGTGCCAGCAGCCTTGTTGGCGGGGGCCCACAAGAGACCCAGTACTTC
TRBV28	-	-	TRBJ1-1	CASSLPGMNTEAFF	TGTGCCAGCAGCTTGCCGGGTATGAACACTGAAGCTTTCTTT
TRBV4-2	TRBD1	-	TRBJ1-4	CASSQAPGQGNEKLFF	TGTGCCAGCAGCCAGGCACCGGGACAGGGGAATGAAAAACTGTTTTTT
TRBV5-4	-	few	TRBJ1-1	CASSLWGGTEAFF	TGTGCCAGCAGCTTGTGGGGCGGCACTGAAGCTTTCTTT
TRBV6-5	-	-	TRBJ2-7	CASSYRYRDGEQYF	TGTGCCAGCAGTTACCGCTACAGGGACGGCGAGCAGTACTTC
TRBV6-6	-	-	TRBJ2-7	CASQRGHDEQYF	TGTGCCTCACAGCGGGGACACGACGAGCAGTACTTC
TRBV14	TRBD2	-	TRBJ2-1	CASSQELADEQFF	TGTGCCAGCAGCCAAGAGCTAGCGGATGAGCAGTTCTTC
TRBV6-1	-	-	TRBJ1-5	CASSDPGGGDLDQPQHF	TGTGCCAGCAGTGACCCGGGAGGAGGCGACTTGGATCAGCCCCAGCATTTT